The clone carrying this TCR beta chain was counted at least ten times. The target antigen is unknown. This sample is drawn from a study of post-analysis software for immune sequencing data. Overall study context: Recorded disease courses covered relapsing-remitting, secondary progressive and progressive-relapsing multiple sclerosis. Some patients had no subtype annotation.

Notes on the study in general: TRBV segments more frequent in patients than in controls numbered about 5 and included TRBV5-6, TRBV5-1 and TRBV20-1. Comparison with controls showed significantly lower normalized Chao1 diversity in multiple sclerosis patients.

Unique molecular identifiers had been added to the TCR beta cDNA libraries. TCRdb re-called the PCR reads with MiXCR, one entry per CDR3 protein. The data show about 800,000 distinct CDR3 sequences, 25% to 30% seen once. The V and J ends lost 1 base and 5 bases respectively, with 17 bases between them. Germline-derived CDR1 and CDR2 are SQVTM and ANQGSEA. The CDR3 runs to 15 residues. The clonotype originates from a girl between 5 and 17 years old with multiple sclerosis. Input material: blood. The genes are TRBV29-1 and TRBJ2-5; a weak D match, TRBD2 (6 bases). Here the CDR3 DNA reads TGCAGCGTTGAAGCGAATTGGAGGGGTGGGGAGACCCAGTACTTC. Translating gives CSVEANWRGGETQYF. The entire variable domain, with the rest obtained from reference TRBV29-1 and TRBJ2-5, is as follows: SAVISQKPSRDICQRGTSLTIQCQVDSQVTMMFWYRQQPGQSLTLIATANQGSEATYESGFVIDKFPISRPNLTFSTLTVSNMSPEDSSIYLCSVEANWRGGETQYFGPGTRLLVL.